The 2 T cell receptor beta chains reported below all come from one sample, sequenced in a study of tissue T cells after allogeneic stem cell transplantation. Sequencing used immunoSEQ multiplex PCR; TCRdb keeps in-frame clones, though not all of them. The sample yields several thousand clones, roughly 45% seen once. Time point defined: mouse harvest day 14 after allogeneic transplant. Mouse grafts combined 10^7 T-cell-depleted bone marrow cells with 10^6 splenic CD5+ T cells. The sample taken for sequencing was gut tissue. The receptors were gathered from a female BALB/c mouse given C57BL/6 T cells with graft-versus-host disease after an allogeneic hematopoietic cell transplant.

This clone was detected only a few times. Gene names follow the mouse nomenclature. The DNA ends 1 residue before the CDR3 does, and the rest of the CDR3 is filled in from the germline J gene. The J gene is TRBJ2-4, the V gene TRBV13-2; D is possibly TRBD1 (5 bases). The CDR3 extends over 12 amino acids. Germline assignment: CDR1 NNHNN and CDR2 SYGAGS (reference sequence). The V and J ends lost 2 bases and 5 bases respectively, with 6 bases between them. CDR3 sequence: CASGEDRNTLYF. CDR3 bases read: TGTGCCAGCGGTGAAGACAGAAACACCTTGTAC.

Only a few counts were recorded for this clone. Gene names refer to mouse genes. The CDR3 bases that were read are TGTGCCAGCAGCGACAGGAGAAACACAGAAGTCTTC. Amino acids: CASSDRRNTEVF. The full CDR3 protein is CASSDRRNTEVFF. V is TRBV26 and J is TRBJ1-1; D might be TRBD1 (6 bases). The CDR3 extends 1 residue past the end of the read, so its final part is completed from the germline J gene. V lost 6 bases and J 1 base, leaving 9 bases between the germline ends. The germline V gene encodes CDR1 KGHPV and CDR2 FQNQEV (reference sequence). The CDR3 has 13 amino acids.